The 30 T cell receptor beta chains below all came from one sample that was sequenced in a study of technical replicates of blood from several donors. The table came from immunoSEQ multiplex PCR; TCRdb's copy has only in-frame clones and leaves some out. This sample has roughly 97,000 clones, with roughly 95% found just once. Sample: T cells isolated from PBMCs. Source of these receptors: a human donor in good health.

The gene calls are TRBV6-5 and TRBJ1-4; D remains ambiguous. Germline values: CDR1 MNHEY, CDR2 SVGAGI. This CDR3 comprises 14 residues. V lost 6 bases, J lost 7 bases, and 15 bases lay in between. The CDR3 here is CASSRTLEGEKLFF. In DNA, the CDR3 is TGTGCCAGCAGCAGGACCCTAGAGGGTGAAAAACTGTTTTTT.

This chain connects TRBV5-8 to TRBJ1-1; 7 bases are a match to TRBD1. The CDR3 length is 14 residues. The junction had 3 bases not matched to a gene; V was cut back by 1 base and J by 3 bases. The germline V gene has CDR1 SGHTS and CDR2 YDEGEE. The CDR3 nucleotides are TGTGCCAGCAGCTTGCTAGGGGGCCACACTGAAGCTTTCTTT. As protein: CASSLLGGHTEAFF. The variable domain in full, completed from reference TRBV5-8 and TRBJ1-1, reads EAGVTQSPTHLIKTRGQQATLRCSPISGHTSVYWYQQALGLGLQFLLWYDEGEERNRGNFPPRFSGRQFPNYSSELNVNALELEDSALYLCASSLLGGHTEAFFGQGTRLTVV.

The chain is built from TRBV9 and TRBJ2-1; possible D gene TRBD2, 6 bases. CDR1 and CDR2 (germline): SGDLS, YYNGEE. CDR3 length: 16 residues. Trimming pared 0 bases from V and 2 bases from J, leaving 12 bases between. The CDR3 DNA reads TGTGCCAGCAGCGTAGCCGGCGGGGAACCCTACAATGAGCAGTTCTTC. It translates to CASSVAGGEPYNEQFF.

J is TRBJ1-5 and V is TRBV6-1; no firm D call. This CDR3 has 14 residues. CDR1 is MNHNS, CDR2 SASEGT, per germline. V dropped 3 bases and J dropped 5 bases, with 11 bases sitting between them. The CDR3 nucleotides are TGTGCCAGCAGTGAGGGGAGGGTTGATCAGCCCCAGCATTTT. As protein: CASSEGRVDQPQHF.

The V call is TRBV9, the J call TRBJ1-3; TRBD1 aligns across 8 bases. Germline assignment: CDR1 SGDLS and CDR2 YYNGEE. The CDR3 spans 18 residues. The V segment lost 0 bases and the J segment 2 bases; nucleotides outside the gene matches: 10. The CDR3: CASSVGSSQGAAGNTIYF. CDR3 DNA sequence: TGTGCCAGCAGCGTAGGGAGTTCCCAGGGGGCGGCTGGAAACACCATATATTTT.

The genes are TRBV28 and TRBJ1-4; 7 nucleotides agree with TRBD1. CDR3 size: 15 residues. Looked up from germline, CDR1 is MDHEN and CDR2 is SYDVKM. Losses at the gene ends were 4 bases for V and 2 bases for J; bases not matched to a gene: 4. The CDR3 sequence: CASSWLTGTNEKLFF. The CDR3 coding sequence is TGTGCCAGCAGTTGGTTGACAGGGACTAATGAAAAACTGTTTTTT. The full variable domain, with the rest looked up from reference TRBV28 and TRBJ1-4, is DVKVTQSSRYLVKRTGEKVFLECVQDMDHENMFWYRQDPGLGLRLIYFSYDVKMKEKGDIPEGYSVSREKKERFSLILESASTNQTSMYLCASSWLTGTNEKLFFGSGTQLSVL.

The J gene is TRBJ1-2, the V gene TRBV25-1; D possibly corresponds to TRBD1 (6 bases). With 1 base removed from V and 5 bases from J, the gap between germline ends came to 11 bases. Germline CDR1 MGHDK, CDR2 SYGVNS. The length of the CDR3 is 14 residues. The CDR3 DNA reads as TGTGCCAGCAGTGAATCCGGGACAACTTATGGCTACACCTTC. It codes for CASSESGTTYGYTF.

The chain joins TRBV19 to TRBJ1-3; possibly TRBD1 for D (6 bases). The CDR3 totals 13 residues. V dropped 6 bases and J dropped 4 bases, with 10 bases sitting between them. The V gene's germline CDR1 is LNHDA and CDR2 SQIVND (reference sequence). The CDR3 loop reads CASSTGRGNTIYF. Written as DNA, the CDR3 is TGTGCCAGTAGCACAGGGAGAGGAAACACCATATATTTT.

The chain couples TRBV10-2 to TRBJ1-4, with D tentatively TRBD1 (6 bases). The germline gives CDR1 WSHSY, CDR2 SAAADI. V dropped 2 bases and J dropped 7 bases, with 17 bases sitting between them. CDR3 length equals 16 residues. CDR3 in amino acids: CASSEMSRGRGEKLFF. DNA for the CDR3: TGCGCCAGCAGTGAGATGAGCAGGGGTAGAGGTGAAAAACTGTTTTTT.

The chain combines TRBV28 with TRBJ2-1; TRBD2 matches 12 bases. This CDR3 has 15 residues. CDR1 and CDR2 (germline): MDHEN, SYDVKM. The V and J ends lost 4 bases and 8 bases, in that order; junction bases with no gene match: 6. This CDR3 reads CASSSPSGRAHEQFF. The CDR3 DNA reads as TGTGCCAGCAGTTCTCCTAGCGGGAGGGCCCATGAGCAGTTCTTC.

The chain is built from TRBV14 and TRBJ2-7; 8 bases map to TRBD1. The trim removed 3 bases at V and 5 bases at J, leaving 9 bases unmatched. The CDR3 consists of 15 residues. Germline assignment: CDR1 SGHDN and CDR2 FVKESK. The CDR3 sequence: CASSQFRSGGDEQYF. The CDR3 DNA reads TGTGCCAGCAGCCAGTTTCGGTCAGGGGGCGACGAGCAGTACTTC.

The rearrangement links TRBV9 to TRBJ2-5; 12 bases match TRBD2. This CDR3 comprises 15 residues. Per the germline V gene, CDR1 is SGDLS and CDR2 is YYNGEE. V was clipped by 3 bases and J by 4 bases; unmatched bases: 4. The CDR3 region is CASSASSGRVETQYF. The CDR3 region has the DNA TGTGCCAGCAGCGCTTCTAGCGGGAGGGTAGAGACCCAGTACTTC.

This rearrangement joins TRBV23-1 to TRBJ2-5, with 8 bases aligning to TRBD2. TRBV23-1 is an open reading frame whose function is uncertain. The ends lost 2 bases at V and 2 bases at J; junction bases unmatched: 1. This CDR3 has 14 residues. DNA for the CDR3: TGCGCCAGCAGTCAAGAGCGGGAGCAAGAGACCCAGTACTTC. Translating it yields CASSQEREQETQYF.

The CDR3 DNA follows: TGTGCCAGCAGCCCGACCGGCGGGTCTGCTTTCTTT. Protein product: CASSPTGGSAFF. V gene TRBV7-2 combines with J gene TRBJ1-1; D remains unclear. Germline V gene sequence: CDR1 SGHTA, CDR2 FQGNSA. Trimming took off 5 bases at V and 11 bases at J, with 15 bases between the two ends. This CDR3 has 12 amino acids.

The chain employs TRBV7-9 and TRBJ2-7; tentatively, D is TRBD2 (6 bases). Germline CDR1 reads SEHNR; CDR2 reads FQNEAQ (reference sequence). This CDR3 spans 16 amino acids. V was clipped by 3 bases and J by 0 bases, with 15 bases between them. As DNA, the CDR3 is TGTGCCAGCAGCTTCCCTGATGGTAGCGGCTCCTACGAGCAGTACTTC. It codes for CASSFPDGSGSYEQYF.

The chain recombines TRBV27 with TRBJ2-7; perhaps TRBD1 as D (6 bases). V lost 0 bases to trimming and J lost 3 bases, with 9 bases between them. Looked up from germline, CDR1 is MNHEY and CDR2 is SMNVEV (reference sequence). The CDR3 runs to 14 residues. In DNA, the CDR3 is TGTGCCAGCAGTTTATCAGAACAGGGCTACGAGCAGTACTTC. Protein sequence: CASSLSEQGYEQYF.

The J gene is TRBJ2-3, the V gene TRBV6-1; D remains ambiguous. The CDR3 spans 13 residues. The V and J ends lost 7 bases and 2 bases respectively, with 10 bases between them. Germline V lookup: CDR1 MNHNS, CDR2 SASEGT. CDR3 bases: TGTGCCAGCAAACCGGCGGCCACAGATACGCAGTATTTT. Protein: CASKPAATDTQYF.

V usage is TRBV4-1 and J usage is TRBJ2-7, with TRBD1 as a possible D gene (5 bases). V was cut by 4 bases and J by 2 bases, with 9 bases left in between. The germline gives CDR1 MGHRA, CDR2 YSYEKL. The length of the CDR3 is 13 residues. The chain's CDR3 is CASSLSTAYEQYF. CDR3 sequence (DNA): TGCGCCAGCAGCCTCTCGACAGCCTACGAGCAGTACTTC.

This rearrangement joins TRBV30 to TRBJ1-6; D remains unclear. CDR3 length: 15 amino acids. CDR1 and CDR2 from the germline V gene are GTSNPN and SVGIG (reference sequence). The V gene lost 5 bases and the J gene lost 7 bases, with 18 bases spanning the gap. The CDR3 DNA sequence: TGTGCCTGGGTCCCAGAGGGTAGACGGAATTCACCCCTCCACTTT. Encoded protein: CAWVPEGRRNSPLHF.

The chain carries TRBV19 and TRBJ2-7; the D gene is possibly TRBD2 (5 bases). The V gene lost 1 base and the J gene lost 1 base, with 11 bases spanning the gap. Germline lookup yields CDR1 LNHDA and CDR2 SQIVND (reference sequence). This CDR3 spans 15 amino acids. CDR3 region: CASSIGAGESYEQYF. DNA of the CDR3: TGTGCCAGTAGTATAGGAGCTGGGGAGTCCTACGAGCAGTACTTC.

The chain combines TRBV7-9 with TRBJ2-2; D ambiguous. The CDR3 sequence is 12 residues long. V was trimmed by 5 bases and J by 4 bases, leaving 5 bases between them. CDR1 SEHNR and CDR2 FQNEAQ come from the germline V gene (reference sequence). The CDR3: CASSPGTGELFF. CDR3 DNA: TGTGCCAGCAGCCCGGGCACCGGGGAGCTGTTTTTT.

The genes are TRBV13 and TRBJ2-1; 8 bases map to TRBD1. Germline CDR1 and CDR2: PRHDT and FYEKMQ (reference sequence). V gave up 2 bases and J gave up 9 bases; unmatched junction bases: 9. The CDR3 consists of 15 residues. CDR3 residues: CASSLSPQGAVEQFF. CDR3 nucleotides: TGTGCCAGCAGCTTATCACCCCAGGGGGCAGTTGAGCAGTTCTTC.

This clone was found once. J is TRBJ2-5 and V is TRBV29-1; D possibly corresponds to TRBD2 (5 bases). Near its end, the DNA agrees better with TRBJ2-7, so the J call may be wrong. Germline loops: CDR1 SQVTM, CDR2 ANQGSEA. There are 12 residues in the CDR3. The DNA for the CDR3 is TGCAGTGGATCCGGGGATTCCTACGAGCAGTACTTC. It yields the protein CSGSGDSYEQYF.

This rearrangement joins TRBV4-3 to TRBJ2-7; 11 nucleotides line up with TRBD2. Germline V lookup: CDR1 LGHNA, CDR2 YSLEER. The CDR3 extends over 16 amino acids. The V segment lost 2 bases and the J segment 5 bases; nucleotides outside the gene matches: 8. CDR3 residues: CASSQLATSGTNEQYF. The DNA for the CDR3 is TGCGCCAGCAGCCAATTGGCGACTAGCGGGACCAACGAGCAGTACTTC.

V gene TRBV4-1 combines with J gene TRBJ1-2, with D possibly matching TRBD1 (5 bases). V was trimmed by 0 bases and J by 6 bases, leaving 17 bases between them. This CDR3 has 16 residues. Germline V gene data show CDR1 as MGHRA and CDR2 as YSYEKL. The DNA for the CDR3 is TGCGCCAGCAGCCAAGATATACGGGGGGTAGTGAATGGCTACACCTTC. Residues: CASSQDIRGVVNGYTF.

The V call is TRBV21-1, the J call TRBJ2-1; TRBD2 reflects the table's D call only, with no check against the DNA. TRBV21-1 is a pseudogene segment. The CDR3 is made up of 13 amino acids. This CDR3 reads CASPGLAFYEQFF. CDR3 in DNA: TGTGCCAGCCCAGGACTAGCGTTCTATGAGCAGTTCTTC.

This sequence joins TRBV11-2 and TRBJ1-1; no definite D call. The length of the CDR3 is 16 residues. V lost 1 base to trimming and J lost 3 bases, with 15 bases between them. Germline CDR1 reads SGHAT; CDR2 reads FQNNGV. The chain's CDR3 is CASSLADGIWYTEAFF. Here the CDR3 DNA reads TGTGCCAGCAGCTTAGCGGACGGGATTTGGTACACTGAAGCTTTCTTT.

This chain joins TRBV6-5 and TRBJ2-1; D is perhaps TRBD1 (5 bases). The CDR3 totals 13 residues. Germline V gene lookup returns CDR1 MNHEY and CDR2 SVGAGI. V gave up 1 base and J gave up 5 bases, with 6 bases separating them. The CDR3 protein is CASSYLGDNEQFF. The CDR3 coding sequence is TGTGCCAGCAGTTACTTAGGGGACAATGAGCAGTTCTTC.

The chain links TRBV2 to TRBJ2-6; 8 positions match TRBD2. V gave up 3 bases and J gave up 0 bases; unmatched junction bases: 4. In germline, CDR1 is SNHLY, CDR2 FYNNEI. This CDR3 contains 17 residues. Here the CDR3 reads CASSDSSGGSGANVLTF. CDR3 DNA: TGTGCCAGCAGTGACTCCAGCGGGGGCTCTGGGGCCAACGTCCTGACTTTC.

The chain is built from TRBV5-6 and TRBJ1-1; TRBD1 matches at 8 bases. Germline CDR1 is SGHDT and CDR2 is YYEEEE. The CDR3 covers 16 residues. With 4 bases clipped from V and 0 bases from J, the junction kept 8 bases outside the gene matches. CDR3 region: CASSIGQGLMNTEAFF. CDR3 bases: TGTGCCAGCAGCATCGGACAGGGCCTAATGAACACTGAAGCTTTCTTT.